The 20 T cell receptor beta chains below all came from one sample that was sequenced in a study of cytomegalovirus exposure and HLA in healthy donors. PCR amplification relied on 60 Vbeta primers (plus 13 Jbeta primers). Libraries were prepared by immunoSEQ multiplex PCR; TCRdb keeps only in-frame clonotypes and omits some of them. The sample includes roughly 170,000 clones, 70% to 85% seen only once; the top ten take more than 0.95%. Material for sequencing was PBMCs. The receptors derive from a girl aged 2-15 years in good health and CMV-seropositive.

Points on this clone: The same CDR3 can be traced to other DNA sequences in this sample. The chain has TRBV5-4 and TRBJ2-1; D is unclear. Per germline, CDR1 SGHNT and CDR2 YYREEE (reference sequence). The CDR3 contains 14 residues. V dropped 0 bases and J dropped 0 bases, with 4 bases sitting between them. The CDR3 spells CASSLAGSYNEQFF. The CDR3 region has the DNA TGTGCCAGCAGCTTGGCCGGCTCCTACAATGAGCAGTTCTTC.

The chain uses TRBV18 and TRBJ2-5; 8 positions agree with TRBD1. The J call may be in error: the DNA end matches TRBJ2-7 better. Germline CDR1 is KGHSH and CDR2 is LQKENI. The CDR3 has 16 residues. This chain's CDR3 is CASSPRSTGAIDEQYF. The CDR3, as DNA: TGTGCCAGCTCACCACGTTCGACAGGGGCGATAGACGAGCAGTACTTC.

The rearrangement joins TRBV10-1 to TRBJ2-7, with D possibly matching TRBD2 (6 bases). This CDR3 comprises 13 residues. Germline assignment: CDR1 WNHNN and CDR2 SYGVQD (reference sequence). The V and J ends lost 5 bases and 7 bases respectively, with 15 bases between them. CDR3 loop: CASSPGPEGEQYF. DNA for the CDR3: TGCGCCAGCAGTCCGGGACCGGAGGGGGAGCAGTACTTC.

J is TRBJ1-2 and V is TRBV13; 7 nucleotides align to TRBD1. There are 12 residues in the CDR3. Germline trimming cut 5 bases from V and 6 bases from J; bases unmatched to any gene: 3. CDR1 and CDR2 (germline): PRHDT, FYEKMQ (reference sequence). CDR3 sequence reads: CASSPDRDGYTF. The CDR3 nucleotides read TGTGCCAGCAGCCCAGACAGGGATGGCTACACCTTC.

V gene TRBV5-6 combines with J gene TRBJ2-7; D unclear. This CDR3 is built from 15 residues. V was shortened by 4 bases and J by 0 bases, with 14 bases between the two germline ends. Germline lookup yields CDR1 SGHDT and CDR2 YYEEEE. The CDR3 spells CASSPLAALSYEQYF. The CDR3 nucleotides read TGTGCCAGCAGCCCGTTGGCGGCTCTCTCCTACGAGCAGTACTTC.

This clone was seen once. The gene calls are TRBV29-1 and TRBJ2-7, with 8 bases that match TRBD1. The germline V gene encodes CDR1 SQVTM and CDR2 ANQGSEA. This CDR3 comprises 15 residues. The trim removed 5 bases at V and 6 bases at J, leaving 15 bases unmatched. The CDR3 nucleotides read TGCAGCGTTCTGGTTTTAGGACAGGGTCGGTCCGAGCAGTACTTC. Its protein product is CSVLVLGQGRSEQYF.

The V gene is TRBV12-5, the J gene TRBJ1-3; no clear D. Trimming pared 0 bases from V and 4 bases from J, leaving 10 bases between. CDR3 length: 15 amino acids. Germline assignment: CDR1 LGHNT and CDR2 FRNRAP. The CDR3 coding sequence is TGTGCTAGTGGTTTGGTACTTCGGTCAGGAAACACCATATATTTT. It specifies CASGLVLRSGNTIYF.

The chain combines TRBV11-2 with TRBJ2-5; possible D gene TRBD2, 6 bases. CDR3 length: 15 residues. V lost 0 bases and J lost 5, with 13 bases in between. Germline V gene sequence: CDR1 SGHAT, CDR2 FQNNGV. CDR3 nucleotides: TGTGCCAGCAGCTTAGAGACTAGTCGGAGGGAGACCCAGTACTTC. Translated, it gives CASSLETSRRETQYF.

The chain uses TRBV4-2 and TRBJ2-5, with 7 bases lining up with TRBD2. The germline V gene has CDR1 LGHNA and CDR2 YNFKEQ. V shed 1 base and J 2 bases; nucleotides not matched to a gene: 7. The CDR3 covers 16 residues. The CDR3 DNA follows: TGTGCCAGCAGCCAAGTTTCTGGGAGGGATCAAGAGACCCAGTACTTC. It codes for CASSQVSGRDQETQYF.

The gene calls are TRBV11-2 and TRBJ1-2; D call uncertain. Trimming shortened V by 5 bases and J by 4 bases, and 14 bases separated the two germline ends. CDR1 and CDR2 from the germline V gene are SGHAT and FQNNGV. CDR3 size: 14 residues. This chain's CDR3 is CASSPSPALYGYTF. CDR3 sequence (DNA): TGTGCCAGCAGCCCTAGTCCGGCCCTCTATGGCTACACCTTC.

CDR3 sequence: CASSDEGQAGETQYF. Written as DNA, the CDR3 is TGTGCCAGCAGCGACGAGGGACAGGCTGGGGAGACCCAGTACTTC. This chain uses TRBV11-3 with TRBJ2-5, with 8 bases matching TRBD1. J was trimmed by 5 bases and V by 5 bases; bases with no gene match: 10. The CDR3 consists of 15 residues. Germline values: CDR1 SGHNT, CDR2 YENEEA.

About this clone: In this CDR3 the conserved last residue, phenylalanine or tryptophan, is missing, so a read error is likely. The V gene is TRBV11-2, the J gene TRBJ2-7; maybe TRBD1 (6 bases). Germline V CDR1 and CDR2: SGHAT, FQNNGV. Trimming removed 0 bases at V and 3 bases at J, with 24 bases between. The CDR3 runs 19 residues. The CDR3 here is CASSLDPWGHGREFYEQYL. The CDR3 DNA reads TGTGCCAGCAGCTTAGATCCATGGGGACATGGTAGAGAGTTCTACGAGCAGTACCTC.

This sequence joins TRBV28 and TRBJ2-7, with 7 bases lining up with TRBD1. The CDR3 is made up of 20 amino acids. Germline CDR1 is MDHEN and CDR2 is SYDVKM. The junction had 25 bases not matched to a gene; V was cut back by 5 bases and J by 3 bases. CDR3 sequence reads: CASSNQTGTVESTVVYEQYF. The CDR3 nucleotides read TGTGCCAGCAGTAACCAAACCGGGACAGTCGAATCAACTGTGGTCTACGAGCAGTACTTC.

This sequence joins TRBV7-2 and TRBJ1-1; D possibly corresponds to TRBD1 (5 bases). Trimming stripped 1 base from V and 4 bases from J, with 10 bases between. Germline CDR1 reads SGHTA; CDR2 reads FQGNSA. The CDR3 covers 14 residues. In nucleotides, the CDR3 is TGTGCCAGCAGCTTAGGCGGGGGGGGCACTGAAGCTTTCTTT. It yields the protein CASSLGGGGTEAFF.

V and J are TRBV28 and TRBJ2-1; TRBD2 agrees at 10 bases. This CDR3 is built from 18 residues. J was trimmed by 15 bases and V by 4 bases; bases with no gene match: 24. The germline CDR1 and CDR2 sequences are MDHEN and SYDVKM. The CDR3 reads CASSSLGHTLSGRGGRFF. Written as DNA, the CDR3 is TGTGCCAGCAGTTCCCTCGGACATACTCTAAGCGGGAGGGGAGGAAGGTTCTTC.

The chain is built from TRBV7-2 and TRBJ1-1, with D unresolved. Germline CDR1 SGHTA, CDR2 FQGNSA. Deletions cut 5 bases from V and 2 bases from J, with 15 bases between. The CDR3 is 15 residues long. This chain's CDR3 is CASSPGGRKNTEAFF. CDR3 DNA: TGTGCCAGCAGCCCGGGAGGGCGGAAAAACACTGAAGCTTTCTTT.

As to this clone: Germline is not matched at one junction end, which may reflect a read error. The gene calls are TRBV28 and TRBJ1-1; no clear D. The CDR3 runs 13 residues. Looked up from germline, CDR1 is MDHEN and CDR2 is SYDVKM. CDR3 nucleotide sequence: TGTACCAGCAGTTTAGAACGGGGCACTGAAGCTTTCTTT. As protein: CTSSLERGTEAFF.

This clone has just a few counts. J is TRBJ2-3 and V is TRBV6-6; the match to TRBD2 covers 8 bases. The CDR3 totals 16 residues. Looked up from germline, CDR1 is MNHNY and CDR2 is SVGAGI (reference sequence). With 5 bases clipped from V and 6 bases from J, the junction kept 13 bases outside the gene matches. The CDR3 is CASSPPGGGRSDTQYF. DNA for the CDR3: TGTGCCAGCAGTCCCCCGGGCGGCGGGAGGTCGGATACGCAGTATTTT.

The V gene is TRBV4-2, the J gene TRBJ1-3; D is perhaps TRBD1 (5 bases). CDR3 size: 16 residues. CDR1 LGHNA and CDR2 YNFKEQ come from the germline V gene. The V and J ends lost 5 bases and 0 bases respectively, with 14 bases between them. The chain's CDR3 is CASSFTQGSSGNTIYF. The CDR3 nucleotides read TGTGCCAGCAGCTTCACTCAGGGAAGCTCTGGAAACACCATATATTTT.

This chain joins TRBV28 and TRBJ2-7; D unresolved. The CDR3 covers 15 residues. V lost 2 bases and J lost 0, with 11 bases in between. Germline assignment: CDR1 MDHEN and CDR2 SYDVKM. The CDR3 region has the DNA TGTGCCAGCAGTTTACGAGGCGGAGTCTCCTACGAGCAGTACTTC. It is translated as CASSLRGGVSYEQYF.